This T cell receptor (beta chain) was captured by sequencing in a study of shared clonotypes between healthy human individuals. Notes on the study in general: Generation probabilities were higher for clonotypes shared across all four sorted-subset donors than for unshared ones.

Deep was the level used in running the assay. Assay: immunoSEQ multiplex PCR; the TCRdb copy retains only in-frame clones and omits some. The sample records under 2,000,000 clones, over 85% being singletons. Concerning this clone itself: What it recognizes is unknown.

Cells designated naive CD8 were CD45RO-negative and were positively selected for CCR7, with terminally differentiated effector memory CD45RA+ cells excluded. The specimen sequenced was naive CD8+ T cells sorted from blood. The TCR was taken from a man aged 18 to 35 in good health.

The CDR3 DNA follows: TGTGCCAGCAGCTTTGAAGGGGGGCTATACAATGAGCAGTTCTTC. Translation gives CASSFEGGLYNEQFF. The gene calls are TRBV7-3 and TRBJ2-1; possibly TRBD1 or TRBD2 for D (6 bases each). Germline CDR1 SGHTA, CDR2 FQGTGA. The CDR3 is 15 amino acids. Trimming pared 3 bases from V and 4 bases from J, leaving 13 bases between.